These T cell receptor beta chains were read from a single sample in a study of OX40 agonist ivuxolimab in advanced cancers. Repertoires were generated with immunoSEQ multiplex PCR, while TCRdb's copy carries only in-frame clones and drops some. The table includes around 60,000 clones, approximately 91% detected once. This specimen was CD4+ or CD8+ T cells sorted from blood, taken in a trial of the OX40 agonist ivuxolimab. The receptors stem from an adult with an advanced solid tumor such as melanoma, head and neck, liver or kidney cancer. Both conserved end residues are part of each CDR3. D genes are given only for firm matches. Part of the rows lack a size; the others show once, few, many or a class for expanded clones.

>TRBJ1-1|.|once|TRBV18
TGTGCCAGCTCACCAACCGGGACAAGTGAAGCTTTCTTT
CASSPTGTSEAFF
>TRBJ2-1|.|.|TRBV19
TGTGCCAGTAAGACTAGGAACAATGAGCAGTTCTTC
CASKTRNNEQFF
>TRBJ2-3|TRBD2|.|TRBV4-3
TGCGCCAGCAGCCAAGATAGGCTAGCGGGGGGTAACACAGATACGCAGTATTTT
CASSQDRLAGGNTDTQYF
>TRBJ2-7|.|.|TRBV6-5
TGTGCCAGCAGCGAAAAGAACGAGCAGTACTTC
CASSEKNEQYF
>TRBJ1-5|TRBD1|once|TRBV2
TGTGCCAGCACCCTGAGGACAGGGGGAAATCAGCCCCAGCATTTT
CASTLRTGGNQPQHF
>TRBJ2-1|TRBD2|.|TRBV19
TGTGCCAGTAGTATCGGAGGCGGGGGGGCCGGAGAGCAGTTCTTC
CASSIGGGGAGEQFF
>TRBJ2-3|TRBD1|once|TRBV6-6
TGTGCCAGCCGGACAGGATACACAGATACGCAGTATTTT
CASRTGYTDTQYF
>TRBJ2-1|.|.|TRBV6-5
TGTGCCAGCAGTTCAAGGAATGAGCAGTTCTTC
CASSSRNEQFF
>TRBJ1-3|.|.|TRBV18
TGTGCCAGCTCACCAATCAATGCTGGAAACACCATATATTTT
CASSPINAGNTIYF
>TRBJ1-5|TRBD1|once|TRBV4-3
TGCGCCAGCAGCCAAGATAGACAGGGTCTTCAGCCCCAGCATTTT
CASSQDRQGLQPQHF
>TRBJ1-2|TRBD1|.|TRBV4-1
TGCGCCAGCAGCCAACCGCGGGGACAGGGGTCTGGCTACACCTTC
CASSQPRGQGSGYTF
>TRBJ2-6|.|.|TRBV13
TGTGCCAGCGGTCAGCGGGCGTCTGGGGCCAACGTCCTGACTTTC
CASGQRASGANVLTF
>TRBJ1-2|.|.|TRBV27
TGTGCCAGCAGTTTAGGTCCCCCAGCGCCCCGAGGCTACACCTTC
CASSLGPPAPRGYTF
>TRBJ2-1|TRBD2|few|TRBV9
TGTGCCAGCAGCGCGGGCGGCGGGGGCTCCTACAATGAGCAGTTCTTC
CASSAGGGGSYNEQFF
>TRBJ2-1|.|.|TRBV29-1
TGCAGCGTTTCTCAGGGAAAAAAATCCTACAATGAGCAGTTCTTC
CSVSQGKKSYNEQFF
>TRBJ1-1|.|.|TRBV6-5
TGTGCCAGCAGTTGGGGGGTAAAGGATGGAAAAGCTTTCTTT
CASSWGVKDGKAFF
>TRBJ2-3|.|.|TRBV18
TGTGCCAGCTCACCATCAGATACGCAGTATTTT
CASSPSDTQYF
>TRBJ2-3|.|.|TRBV29-1
TGCAGCGTTGGGGGCGGGCAAGGGGCAGGGGGCACAGATACGCAGTATTTT
CSVGGGQGAGGTDTQYF
>TRBJ1-6|.|.|TRBV10-1
TGCGCCACGCCCCCGGGGCACAGGTACTATAATTCACCCCTCCACTTT
CATPPGHRYYNSPLHF
>TRBJ2-7|.|.|TRBV10-1
TGCGCCAGCAGTGGAGGACAGACAATATCCTACGAGCAGTACTTC
CASSGGQTISYEQYF
>TRBJ2-3|.|.|TRBV14
TGTGCCAGCAGCCAAAGGCCAGCTCCTATCACAGATACGCAGTATTTT
CASSQRPAPITDTQYF
>TRBJ2-5|.|.|TRBV7-6
TGTGCCAGCAGCCGGGGGGAGACCCAGTACTTC
CASSRGETQYF
>TRBJ2-2|.|.|TRBV2
TGTGCCAGCAGTGATGGCCGGGGTACTTTCACCGGGGAGCTGTTTTTT
CASSDGRGTFTGELFF
>TRBJ1-2|TRBD1|.|TRBV18
TGTGCCAGCTCTGCGGGGGGACAGGGCCTCTATGGCTACACCTTC
CASSAGGQGLYGYTF
>TRBJ1-1|TRBD1|.|TRBV6-5
TGTGCCGGGTACCGGGACAGGGGGTCGCGGGCTTTCTTT
CAGYRDRGSRAFF
>TRBJ1-3|.|once|TRBV6-1
TGTGCCAGCAGGCAAGGGTGGACTGGAAACACCATATATTTT
CASRQGWTGNTIYF
>TRBJ2-5|.|.|TRBV11-2
TGTGCCAGCAGCTTAGGGACTCTTCGAGAGACCCAGTACTTC
CASSLGTLRETQYF
>TRBJ1-2|.|.|TRBV7-2
TGTGCCAGCAGAATTGACAGCACCTATGGCTACACCTTC
CASRIDSTYGYTF
>TRBJ1-5|.|.|TRBV2
TGTGCCAGCAGTGAACAGGGGTTAAGCAATCAGCCCCAGCATTTT
CASSEQGLSNQPQHF
>TRBJ1-2|.|.|TRBV30
TGTGCCTGGACCGCCGGCGGGGCTCCCGGCTACACCTTC
CAWTAGGAPGYTF
>TRBJ2-1|TRBD2|.|TRBV2
TGTGCCAGCACCGCCGGGGGCGGGGGGGCTCATGAGCAGTTCTTC
CASTAGGGGAHEQFF
>TRBJ1-4|TRBD1|.|TRBV9
TGTGCCAGCAGCGTGGGGACAGGGCCCGTAGATTTGTTTTTT
CASSVGTGPVDLFF
>TRBJ1-2|.|.|TRBV5-6
TGTGCCAGCAGCTTCGCGAGGGGACGGAAGGGCTACACCTTC
CASSFARGRKGYTF
>TRBJ1-2|.|.|TRBV7-2
TGTGCCAGCAGCCGGGACCGAAGCTATGGCTACACCTTC
CASSRDRSYGYTF
>TRBJ2-1|.|.|TRBV14
TGTGCCAGCAGCCCCCTATTCGGGGAGCAGTTCTTC
CASSPLFGEQFF
>TRBJ1-1|.|.|TRBV19
TGTGCCAGTAAGGGGTGGGTCACTGAAGCTTTCTTT
CASKGWVTEAFF